This note documents a single TCR beta chain sequence. The antigen is unknown. The authors made TCR beta libraries by quantitative 5'-RACE with molecular barcodes. A single record per CDR3 protein comes from TCRdb applying MiXCR to the 5' RACE reads. The sample shows over 200,000 distinct CDR3 sequences, around 16% of them seen only once. This entry belongs to a study of CD8 T cells in ankylosing spondylitis. Whole-study results and caveats: Significantly higher representation of disease-linked clones was reported for matched ankylosing spondylitis synovial fluid. Prior work had noted some motif variants in reactive arthritis blood and synovial fluid. Blood of patients with ankylosing spondylitis appeared to be characterized by a TCR beta motif of several highly homologous variants. Within peripheral blood, clones linked to disease were CD8+ and relatively rare.

The germline V gene has CDR1 MNHEY and CDR2 SVGAGI. Trimming cost V 2 bases and J 7 bases; bases outside gene matches: 5. CDR3 length: 14 amino acids. The J gene is TRBJ1-5, the V gene TRBV6-5, with 7 bases fitting TRBD1. This TCR was recovered from a male donor with ankylosing spondylitis. The sequencing input was blood, either unsorted or a sorted T cell fraction (not recorded which). The CDR3 sequence is CASSYTGAGQPQHF. The DNA of the CDR3 is TGTGCCAGCAGTTACACAGGGGCCGGGCAGCCCCAGCATTTT.